The 23 T cell receptor beta chains reported below all come from one sample, sequenced in a study of blood T cell repertoires in COVID-19. Using immunoSEQ multiplex PCR, the repertoire was profiled, and TCRdb retains in-frame clones only, with some absent. This table holds roughly 220,000 clones, 84% found once. Sequenced: peripheral blood. The receptor source for this set is a woman aged 35 to 49 who had recovered from COVID-19.

The chain is built from TRBV7-8 and TRBJ1-5; 7 positions match TRBD1. This CDR3 has 14 residues. V lost 6 bases, J lost 2 bases, and 4 bases stayed unmatched. Germline CDR1 is SGHVS and CDR2 is FQNEAQ. In DNA, the CDR3 is TGTGCCAGCAGTCGCGGACAGGGCAATCAGCCCCAGCATTTT. This codes for CASSRGQGNQPQHF.

About this clone: The sample holds other DNA sequences that translate to the same CDR3. The genes are TRBV18 and TRBJ2-5, with 7 bases lining up with TRBD2. J lost 5 bases, V lost 1 base, and 1 base had no gene match. The CDR3 has 13 amino acids. CDR1 is KGHSH, CDR2 LQKENI, per germline. In nucleotides, the CDR3 is TGTGCCAGCTCACCACAGGGAGGGGAGACCCAGTACTTC. Translating it yields CASSPQGGETQYF.

Turning to this clone: Other nucleotide sequences in the sample specify the same CDR3. J is TRBJ2-3 and V is TRBV5-1; 9 bases are a match to TRBD1. The CDR3 is 14 amino acids. After removal of 4 bases from V and 3 bases from J, the junction contained 3 bases not matched to a gene. From germline, CDR1 is SGHRS and CDR2 YFSETQ. CDR3 region: CASSPGQGTDTQYF. For the CDR3, the DNA is TGCGCCAGCAGCCCGGGACAGGGTACAGATACGCAGTATTTT. The whole variable domain, remainder taken from reference TRBV5-1 and TRBJ2-3, is KAGVTQTPRYLIKTRGQQVTLSCSPISGHRSVSWYQQTPGQGLQFLFEYFSETQRNKGNFPGRFSGRQFSNSRSEMNVSTLELGDSALYLCASSPGQGTDTQYFGPGTRLTVL.

The V gene is TRBV10-3, the J gene TRBJ2-7; D gene ambiguous. The germline V gene has CDR1 ENHRY and CDR2 SYGVKD. With 3 bases removed from V and 2 bases from J, the gap between germline ends came to 8 bases. CDR3 size: 13 residues. Here the CDR3 DNA reads TGTGCCATCAGTGAAGGTACTACCTACGAGCAGTACTTC. This gives the protein CAISEGTTYEQYF.

J is TRBJ2-5 and V is TRBV7-2, with D perhaps matching TRBD2 (6 bases). The CDR3 runs 15 residues. CDR1 and CDR2 from the germline V gene are SGHTA and FQGNSA. V was cut by 3 bases and J by 1 base, with 12 bases left in between. The CDR3 DNA is TGTGCCAGCAGCTTCAATTGGGACTCCCAAGAGACCCAGTACTTC. It translates to CASSFNWDSQETQYF.

V and J are TRBV6-5 and TRBJ1-2; D is unresolved. V lost 8 bases to trimming and J lost 0 bases, with 16 bases between them. CDR3 length: 15 residues. Germline loops: CDR1 MNHEY, CDR2 SVGAGI. The CDR3: CASSIGEGPNYGYTF. In DNA, the CDR3 is TGTGCCAGCTCGATAGGAGAGGGTCCTAACTATGGCTACACCTTC.

This clone was counted a few times. The chain recombines TRBV7-3 with TRBJ2-2; TRBD2 aligns across 11 bases. After removal of 5 bases from V and 0 bases from J, the junction contained 8 bases not matched to a gene. This CDR3 spans 18 amino acids. CDR1 is SGHTA and CDR2 is FQGTGA in the germline V gene. DNA of the CDR3: TGTGCCAGCAGCGAGTACGGGACTAGCGGAACGAACACCGGGGAGCTGTTTTTT. This codes for CASSEYGTSGTNTGELFF.

This chain links TRBV18 with TRBJ1-5; D unclear. Germline CDR1 is KGHSH and CDR2 is LQKENI. Trimming took off 2 bases at V and 3 bases at J, with 8 bases between the two ends. The CDR3 has 14 amino acids. The CDR3 sequence: CASSPIDNNQPQHF. CDR3 coding DNA: TGTGCCAGCTCACCAATAGACAACAATCAGCCCCAGCATTTT.

V usage is TRBV5-4 and J usage is TRBJ2-5, with unresolved D. Germline V lookup: CDR1 SGHNT, CDR2 YYREEE (reference sequence). Trimming cost V 4 bases and J 3 bases, with 7 bases left between them. The CDR3 covers 12 residues. CDR3 bases: TGTGCCAGCAGCGTACCAGAAGAGACCCAGTACTTC. It translates to CASSVPEETQYF.

This clone was picked up one time. The gene calls are TRBV5-1 and TRBJ1-1, with D unclear. The germline CDR1 and CDR2 sequences are SGHRS and YFSETQ. V shed 4 bases and J shed 1 base, with 14 bases lying between them. The CDR3 has 15 residues. CDR3 in DNA: TGCGCCAGCAGCCTCGCTGGGAGGTCGAACACTGAAGCTTTCTTT. Protein product: CASSLAGRSNTEAFF.

Points on this clone: Additional DNA sequences in this sample encode the identical CDR3. The V and J genes are TRBV7-2 and TRBJ2-3; 7 bases match TRBD2. This CDR3 region has 13 residues. V lost 4 bases and J lost 4; bases outside the gene matches: 2. CDR1 SGHTA and CDR2 FQGNSA come from the germline V gene. CDR3 loop: CASSSTSADTQYF. The DNA of the CDR3 is TGTGCCAGCAGCTCTACTAGCGCAGATACGCAGTATTTT.

The chain recombines TRBV5-5 with TRBJ1-2; 11 bases fit TRBD1. V gave up 1 base and J gave up 8 bases; unmatched junction bases: 13. The CDR3 loop spans 17 amino acids. The germline CDR1 and CDR2 sequences are SGHKS and YYEKEE (reference sequence). The CDR3 coding sequence is TGTGCCAGCAGCTTGTCAATTCCGGGACAGGGGGTAATAGGCTACACCTTC. Its protein is CASSLSIPGQGVIGYTF.

CDR3 residues: CASSPLSETQYF. CDR3 in DNA: TGTGCCAGCAGCCCCCTGTCGGAGACCCAGTACTTC. The chain combines TRBV7-9 with TRBJ2-5; no clear D gene. V dropped 5 bases and J dropped 5 bases, with 9 bases sitting between them. Germline V gives CDR1 SEHNR, CDR2 FQNEAQ (reference sequence). The CDR3 spans 12 residues.

The chain couples TRBV6-6 to TRBJ1-1, with 8 bases aligning to TRBD1. CDR1 MNHNY and CDR2 SVGAGI come from the germline V gene (reference sequence). There are 13 residues in the CDR3. The trim removed 7 bases at V and 5 bases at J, leaving 6 bases unmatched. DNA for the CDR3: TGTGCCAGCACCGTGACAGGGGAGACTGAAGCTTTCTTT. As protein: CASTVTGETEAFF.

The chain joins TRBV7-2 to TRBJ2-1, with D tentatively TRBD1 (6 bases). With 5 bases removed from V and 2 bases from J, the gap between germline ends came to 13 bases. There are 15 residues in the CDR3. Germline lookup yields CDR1 SGHTA and CDR2 FQGNSA. The CDR3 spells CASSPAGTTYNEQFF. In nucleotides, the CDR3 is TGTGCCAGCAGCCCAGCCGGGACAACCTACAATGAGCAGTTCTTC.

The V and J genes are TRBV5-8 and TRBJ1-2, with a tentative D call TRBD1 (6 bases). CDR1 is SGHTS and CDR2 is YDEGEE in the germline V gene. V was clipped by 6 bases and J by 7 bases, with 25 bases between them. This CDR3 is built from 16 residues. In DNA form, the CDR3 reads TGTGCCAGCACCTGGGGCAGGGGCGAAATAATTGGTGGCTACACCTTC. Its protein is CASTWGRGEIIGGYTF.

In its sample, this clone was seen a few times. The genes are TRBV4-1 and TRBJ1-1, with D unresolved. The germline gives CDR1 MGHRA, CDR2 YSYEKL. V was cut by 0 bases and J by 3 bases, with 8 bases left in between. This CDR3 has 14 residues. The chain's CDR3 is CASSQEAVDTEAFF. For the CDR3, the DNA is TGCGCCAGCAGCCAAGAGGCAGTTGACACTGAAGCTTTCTTT.

The chain couples TRBV28 to TRBJ2-1, with D tentatively TRBD1 (6 bases). CDR1 and CDR2 from the germline V gene are MDHEN and SYDVKM. The V gene lost 5 bases and the J gene lost 3 bases, with 14 bases spanning the gap. The CDR3 runs to 15 residues. The CDR3 here is CASSKDRNIYNEQFF. CDR3 in DNA: TGTGCCAGCAGTAAGGACAGAAACATCTACAATGAGCAGTTCTTC.

The chain combines TRBV19 with TRBJ1-2; D possibly corresponds to TRBD1 (5 bases). CDR3 length: 13 amino acids. Trimming left V 7 bases short and J 7 bases short, with 16 bases between. Germline V gene data show CDR1 as LNHDA and CDR2 as SQIVND (reference sequence). CDR3 DNA: TGTGCCAGTATGCAGGGTCGGTCCGTTGGCTACACCTTC. Amino acids: CASMQGRSVGYTF. Full variable domain (remainder filled in from reference TRBV19 and TRBJ1-2): DGGITQSPKYLFRKEGQNVTLSCEQNLNHDAMYWYRQDPGQGLRLIYYSQIVNDFQKGDIAEGYSVSREKKESFPLTVTSAQKNPTAFYLCASMQGRSVGYTFGSGTRLTVV.

This chain links TRBV18 with TRBJ2-3; D perhaps matches TRBD2 (5 bases). The germline CDR1 and CDR2 sequences are KGHSH and LQKENI. The CDR3 is 16 amino acids. V was cut by 1 base and J by 5 bases, with 16 bases left in between. CDR3 nucleotide sequence: TGTGCCAGCTCACCACAAGCCCCGGGGTGGGGAGATACGCAGTATTTT. Protein sequence: CASSPQAPGWGDTQYF.

The CDR3 nucleotides read TGTGCCAGCTCATCACAGGAGAGGTTAGATACGCAGTATTTT. Translating gives CASSSQERLDTQYF. The V and J genes are TRBV18 and TRBJ2-3, with D perhaps TRBD1 (5 bases). CDR1 and CDR2 from the germline V gene are KGHSH and LQKENI. The CDR3 sequence is 14 residues long. V shed 5 bases and J shed 5 bases, with 14 bases lying between them.

The rearrangement uses TRBV19 and TRBJ1-5, with D possibly TRBD1 on 5 matching bases. The CDR3 spans 14 residues. The V gene's germline CDR1 is LNHDA and CDR2 SQIVND (reference sequence). Trimming pared 1 base from V and 5 bases from J, leaving 9 bases between. CDR3 loop: CASSIGTPDQPQHF. Written as DNA, the CDR3 is TGTGCCAGTAGTATAGGGACACCCGATCAGCCCCAGCATTTT.

This chain joins TRBV7-2 and TRBJ1-1; 7 nucleotides match TRBD1. The J segment lost 5 bases and the V segment lost 4 bases, leaving 13 bases of the junction unmatched. Germline V gives CDR1 SGHTA, CDR2 FQGNSA. CDR3 length: 16 residues. This CDR3 is CASSSQAGTGVTEAFF. CDR3 nucleotides: TGTGCCAGCAGCTCGCAGGCCGGCACAGGGGTTACTGAAGCTTTCTTT.